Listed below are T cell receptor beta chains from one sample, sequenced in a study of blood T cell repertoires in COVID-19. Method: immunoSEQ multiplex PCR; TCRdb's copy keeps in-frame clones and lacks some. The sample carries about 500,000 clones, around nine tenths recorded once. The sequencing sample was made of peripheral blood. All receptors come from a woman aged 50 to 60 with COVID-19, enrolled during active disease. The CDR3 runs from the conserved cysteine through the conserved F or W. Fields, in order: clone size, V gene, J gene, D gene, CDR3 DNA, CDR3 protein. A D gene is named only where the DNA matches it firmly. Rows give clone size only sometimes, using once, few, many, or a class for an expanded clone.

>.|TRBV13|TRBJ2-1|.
TGTGCCAGCAGCTTAGGCCTTACGCGGGACAATGAGCAGTTCTTC
CASSLGLTRDNEQFF
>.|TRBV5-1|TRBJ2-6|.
TGCGCCAGCAGCAAGGGAGGGGGCTCTGGGGCCAACGTCCTGACTTTC
CASSKGGGSGANVLTF
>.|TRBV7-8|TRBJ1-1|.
TGTGCCAGCAGCTCAGGACAGTATAACACTGAAGCTTTCTTT
CASSSGQYNTEAFF
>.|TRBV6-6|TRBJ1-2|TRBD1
TGTGCCAGCAGTCAGGACAGGGGGCAGAATGGCTACACCTTC
CASSQDRGQNGYTF
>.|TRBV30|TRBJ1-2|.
TGTGCCTGGAGTCGTGGCGGACAGATCTATAACTATGGCTACACCTTC
CAWSRGGQIYNYGYTF
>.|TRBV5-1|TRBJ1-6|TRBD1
TGCGCCAGCAGCCCGGGACAGGAGAATTCACCCCTCCACTTT
CASSPGQENSPLHF
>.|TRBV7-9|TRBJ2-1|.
TGTGCCAGCAGCTCCTATTACAATGAGCAGTTCTTC
CASSSYYNEQFF
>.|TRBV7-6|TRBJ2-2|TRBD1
TGTGCCAGCAGCTTCTCATCCGGGACAGGGACCGGGGAGCTGTTTTTT
CASSFSSGTGTGELFF
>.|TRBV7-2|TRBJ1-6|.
TGTGCCAGCAGCTCAGAATATAATTCACCCCTCCACTTT
CASSSEYNSPLHF
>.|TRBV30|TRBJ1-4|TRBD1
TGTGCCTGGTCAGGGGGAGATGAAAAACTGTTTTTT
CAWSGGDEKLFF
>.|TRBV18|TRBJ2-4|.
TGTGCCAGCTCACCACCTCAACTAGCCAAAAACATTCAGTACTTC
CASSPPQLAKNIQYF
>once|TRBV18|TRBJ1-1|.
TGTGCCAGCTCACCACTGGCGACAGCTGGCGCTGAAGCTTTCTTT
CASSPLATAGAEAFF
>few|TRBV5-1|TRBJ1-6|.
TGCGCCAGCAGAGTGGAGACTCGAAATTCACCCCTCCACTTT
CASRVETRNSPLHF
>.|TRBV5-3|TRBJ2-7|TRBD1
TGTGCCAGAACCGTTGTAGGGGACAGGGAACACGAGCAGTACTTC
CARTVVGDREHEQYF